This TCR beta chain was obtained from a study of cytomegalovirus exposure and HLA in healthy donors. Study outcomes and limitations: The tendency of first-cohort TCR clusters to co-occur in the 110 or so validation repertoires emerged from a later analysis. Cytomegalovirus-associated TCR beta chains were listed, numbering some 180.

The 120-subject validation cohort, separate from the approximately 670-subject first cohort, included the donors. This CDR3 contains 14 residues. Trimming left V 8 bases short and J 6 bases short, with 18 bases between. The germline V gene has CDR1 MDHEN and CDR2 SYDVKM. The assay was immunoSEQ multiplex PCR, and TCRdb's table has in-frame clones only and misses some. The sample consists of 65,000 to 80,000 clones, roughly 95% of them appearing once. About this clone itself: As yet, its antigen is unknown.

This receptor was identified in a woman between 18 and 29 years old in good health and CMV-seropositive. Sequencing was done on a sample of PBMCs. The chain links TRBV28 to TRBJ2-3; maybe TRBD2 (6 bases). The CDR3 nucleotides are TGTGCCAGCGACAATCCGGGACTTTCTGATACGCAGTATTTT. This translates into CASDNPGLSDTQYF.